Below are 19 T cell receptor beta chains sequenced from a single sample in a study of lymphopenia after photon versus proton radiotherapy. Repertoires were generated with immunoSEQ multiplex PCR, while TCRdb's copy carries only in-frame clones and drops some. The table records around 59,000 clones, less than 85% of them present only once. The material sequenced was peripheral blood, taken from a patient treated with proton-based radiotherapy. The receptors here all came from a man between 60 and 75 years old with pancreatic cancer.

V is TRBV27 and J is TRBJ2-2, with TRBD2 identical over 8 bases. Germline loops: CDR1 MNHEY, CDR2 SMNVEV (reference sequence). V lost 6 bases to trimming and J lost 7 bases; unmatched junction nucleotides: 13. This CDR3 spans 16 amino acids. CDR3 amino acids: CASSRPGGRGGGELFF. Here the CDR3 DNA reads TGTGCCAGCAGCCGTCCCGGAGGACGGGGGGGCGGGGAGCTGTTTTTT.

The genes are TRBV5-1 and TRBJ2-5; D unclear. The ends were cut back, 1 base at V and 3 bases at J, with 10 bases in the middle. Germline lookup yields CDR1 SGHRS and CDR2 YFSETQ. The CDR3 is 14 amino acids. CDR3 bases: TGCGCCAGCAGCTTGACGTCCACCAAAGAGACCCAGTACTTC. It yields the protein CASSLTSTKETQYF.

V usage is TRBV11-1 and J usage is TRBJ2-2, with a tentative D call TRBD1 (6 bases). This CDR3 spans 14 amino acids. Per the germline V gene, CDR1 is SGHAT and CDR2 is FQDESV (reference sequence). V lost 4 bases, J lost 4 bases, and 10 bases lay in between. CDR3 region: CASSSQGSTGELFF. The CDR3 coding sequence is TGTGCCAGCAGCTCACAGGGATCCACCGGGGAGCTGTTTTTT.

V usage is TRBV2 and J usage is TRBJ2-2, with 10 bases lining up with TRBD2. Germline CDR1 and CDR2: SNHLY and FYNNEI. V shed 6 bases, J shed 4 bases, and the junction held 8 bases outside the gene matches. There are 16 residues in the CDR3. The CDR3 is CASRRPGLASTGELFF. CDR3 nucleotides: TGTGCCAGCAGGCGGCCGGGACTAGCGAGCACCGGGGAGCTGTTTTTT.

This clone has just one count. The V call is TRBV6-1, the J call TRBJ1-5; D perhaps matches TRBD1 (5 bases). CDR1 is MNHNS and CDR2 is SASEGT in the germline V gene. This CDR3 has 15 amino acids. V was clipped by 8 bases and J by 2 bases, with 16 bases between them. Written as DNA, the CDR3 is TGTGCCAGCGTTGGGGGTTATTGGGGCAATCAGCCCCAGCATTTT. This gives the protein CASVGGYWGNQPQHF.

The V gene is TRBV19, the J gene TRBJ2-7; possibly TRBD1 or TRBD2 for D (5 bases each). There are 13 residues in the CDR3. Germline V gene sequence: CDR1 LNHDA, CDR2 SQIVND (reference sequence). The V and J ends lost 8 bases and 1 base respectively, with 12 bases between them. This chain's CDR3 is CASAGTGSYEQYF. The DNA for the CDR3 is TGTGCCAGTGCCGGGACGGGTTCCTACGAGCAGTACTTC.

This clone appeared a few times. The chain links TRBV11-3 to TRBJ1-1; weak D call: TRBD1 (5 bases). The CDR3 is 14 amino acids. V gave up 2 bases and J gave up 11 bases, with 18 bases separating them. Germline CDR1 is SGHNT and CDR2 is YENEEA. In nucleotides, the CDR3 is TGTGCCAGCAGCTTAAATCGGGTAGGGGTCGGGGCTTTCTTT. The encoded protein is CASSLNRVGVGAFF.

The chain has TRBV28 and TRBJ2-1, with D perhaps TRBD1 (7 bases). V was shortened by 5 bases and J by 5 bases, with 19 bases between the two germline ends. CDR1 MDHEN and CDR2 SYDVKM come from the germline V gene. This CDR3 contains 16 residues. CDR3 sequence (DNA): TGTGCCAGCAGTGGAGGGACAGTCCTAATCCACAATGAGCAGTTCTTC. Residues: CASSGGTVLIHNEQFF. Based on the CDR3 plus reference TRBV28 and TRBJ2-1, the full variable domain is DVKVTQSSRYLVKRTGEKVFLECVQDMDHENMFWYRQDPGLGLRLIYFSYDVKMKEKGDIPEGYSVSREKKERFSLILESASTNQTSMYLCASSGGTVLIHNEQFFGPGTRLTVL.

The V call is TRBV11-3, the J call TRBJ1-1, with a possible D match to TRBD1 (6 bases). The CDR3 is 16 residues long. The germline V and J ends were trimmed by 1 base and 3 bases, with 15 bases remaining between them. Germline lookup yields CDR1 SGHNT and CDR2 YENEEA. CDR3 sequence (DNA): TGTGCCAGCAGCTTAGTAGGGGGGCTGGGTTACACTGAAGCTTTCTTT. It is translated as CASSLVGGLGYTEAFF.

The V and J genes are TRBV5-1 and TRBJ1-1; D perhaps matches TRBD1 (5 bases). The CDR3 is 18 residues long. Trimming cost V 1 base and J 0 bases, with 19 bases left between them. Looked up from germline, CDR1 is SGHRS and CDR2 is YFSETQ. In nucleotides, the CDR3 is TGCGCCAGCAGCTTGTGGATTCCATACGGGGGTTTGAACACTGAAGCTTTCTTT. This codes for CASSLWIPYGGLNTEAFF.

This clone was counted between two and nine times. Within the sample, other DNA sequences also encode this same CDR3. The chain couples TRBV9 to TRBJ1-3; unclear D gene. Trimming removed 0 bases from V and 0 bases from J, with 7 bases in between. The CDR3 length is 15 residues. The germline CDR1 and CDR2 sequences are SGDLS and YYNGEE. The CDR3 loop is CASSVEGSSGNTIYF. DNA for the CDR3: TGTGCCAGCAGCGTAGAAGGATCCTCTGGAAACACCATATATTTT.

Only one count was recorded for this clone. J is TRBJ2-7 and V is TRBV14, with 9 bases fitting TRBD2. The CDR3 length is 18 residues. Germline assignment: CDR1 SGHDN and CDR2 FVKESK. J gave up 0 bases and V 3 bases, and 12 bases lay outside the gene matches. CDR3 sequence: CASSQSTAGLANSYEQYF. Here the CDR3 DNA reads TGTGCCAGCAGCCAGTCTACAGCGGGACTAGCCAACTCCTACGAGCAGTACTTC.

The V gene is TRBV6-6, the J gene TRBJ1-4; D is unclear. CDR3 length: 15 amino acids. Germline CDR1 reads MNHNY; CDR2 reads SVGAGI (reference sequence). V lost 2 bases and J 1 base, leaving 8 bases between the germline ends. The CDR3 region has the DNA TGTGCCAGCAGTTACCTCCGGGTAACTAATGAAAAACTGTTTTTT. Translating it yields CASSYLRVTNEKLFF.

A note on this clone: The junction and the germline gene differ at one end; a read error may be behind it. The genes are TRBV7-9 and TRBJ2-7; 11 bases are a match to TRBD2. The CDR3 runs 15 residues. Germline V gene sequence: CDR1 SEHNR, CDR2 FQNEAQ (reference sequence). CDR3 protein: CASSIAGGRSYEQYF. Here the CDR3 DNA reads TGTGCCAGCAGCATAGCGGGAGGGCGATCCTACGAGCAGTACTTC.

CDR3 DNA sequence: TGTGCCTGGAGTGAAGGCCACCTCAACACTGAAGCTTTCTTT. Amino acid sequence: CAWSEGHLNTEAFF. The chain employs TRBV30 and TRBJ1-1, with D unresolved. The CDR3 totals 14 residues. The germline CDR1 and CDR2 sequences are GTSNPN and SVGIG (reference sequence). V lost 1 base to trimming and J lost 2 bases, with 11 bases between them.

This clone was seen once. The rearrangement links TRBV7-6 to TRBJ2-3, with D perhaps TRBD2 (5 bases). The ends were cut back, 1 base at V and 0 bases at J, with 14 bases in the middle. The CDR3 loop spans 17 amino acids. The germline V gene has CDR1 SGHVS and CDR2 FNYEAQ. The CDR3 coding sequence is TGTGCCAGCAGCTTAGGGACGCGGTGGACTAGCACAGATACGCAGTATTTT. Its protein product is CASSLGTRWTSTDTQYF.

The CDR3 DNA reads as TGTGCCAGCAGTTCCCCCTTGCGGGGAAGCTACGAGCAGTACTTC. Its translation is CASSSPLRGSYEQYF. The chain uses TRBV27 and TRBJ2-7; TRBD2 might be the D (6 bases). This CDR3 spans 15 amino acids. CDR1 is MNHEY, CDR2 SMNVEV, per germline (reference sequence). V was pared by 4 bases and J by 3 bases, with 16 bases between.

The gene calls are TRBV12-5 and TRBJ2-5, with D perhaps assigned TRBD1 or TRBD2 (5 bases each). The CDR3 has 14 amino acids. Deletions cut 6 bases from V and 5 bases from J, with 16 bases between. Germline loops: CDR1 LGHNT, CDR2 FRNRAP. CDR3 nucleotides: TGTGCTAGTGGCCGAGGGACGACAGAGGAGACCCAGTACTTC. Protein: CASGRGTTEETQYF.

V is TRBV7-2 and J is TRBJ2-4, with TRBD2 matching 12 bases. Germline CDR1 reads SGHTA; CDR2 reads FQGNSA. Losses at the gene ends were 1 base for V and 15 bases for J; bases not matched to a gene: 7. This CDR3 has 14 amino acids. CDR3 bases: TGTGCCAGCAGCTTAGATCCGACTAGCGGGAGTTGGTACTTC. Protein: CASSLDPTSGSWYF.